These 31 T cell receptor beta chains originate from one sample sequenced in a study of control samples from healthy donors and cancer patients. Profiling relied on immunoSEQ multiplex PCR, and the TCRdb table lists in-frame clones only, not all of them. The sample yields around 180,000 clones, about 90% seen once. The sequenced sample was blood. The receptors here all came from a woman aged 25 to 45 in good health.

This clone turned up a few times. The gene calls are TRBV3-1 (or the pseudogene TRBV3-2) and TRBJ2-7, with D unclear. Looked up from germline, CDR1 is LGHDT and CDR2 is YNNKEL (reference sequence). Trimming stripped 5 bases from V and 2 bases from J, with 4 bases between. This CDR3 is built from 11 residues. CDR3 DNA sequence: TGTGCCAGCAGCGGAACCTACGAGCAGTACTTC. It codes for CASSGTYEQYF.

The J gene is TRBJ2-1, the V gene TRBV2, with 7 bases matching TRBD2. Germline V gene sequence: CDR1 SNHLY, CDR2 FYNNEI. With 7 bases clipped from V and 0 bases from J, the junction kept 6 bases outside the gene matches. CDR3 length: 15 residues. In DNA, the CDR3 is TGTGCCAGCATTAGCGGGTCCGGCTCCTACAATGAGCAGTTCTTC. Protein: CASISGSGSYNEQFF.

The chain employs TRBV2 and TRBJ2-5; maybe TRBD2 (6 bases). V was shortened by 6 bases and J by 4 bases, with 9 bases between the two germline ends. The CDR3 runs to 12 residues. Germline assignment: CDR1 SNHLY and CDR2 FYNNEI. The CDR3 is CASRGGGETQYF. CDR3 bases: TGTGCCAGCAGGGGGGGTGGAGAGACCCAGTACTTC. Full variable domain (missing parts from reference TRBV2 and TRBJ2-5): EPEVTQTPSHQVTQMGQEVILRCVPISNHLYFYWYRQILGQKVEFLVSFYNNEISEKSEIFDDQFSVERPDGSNFTLKIRSTKLEDSAMYFCASRGGGETQYFGPGTRLLVL.

The V gene is TRBV5-6, the J gene TRBJ1-3; D uncertain. V gave up 2 bases and J gave up 1 base, with 7 bases separating them. This CDR3 region has 14 residues. Germline-derived CDR1 and CDR2 are SGHDT and YYEEEE. In DNA, the CDR3 is TGTGCCAGCAGCTTTTCTGGTTCTGGAAACACCATATATTTT. Translated: CASSFSGSGNTIYF.

The rearrangement joins TRBV28 to TRBJ2-7, with 9 positions matching TRBD1. This CDR3 comprises 15 residues. Germline V gene sequence: CDR1 MDHEN, CDR2 SYDVKM. CDR3 sequence (DNA): TGTGCCAGCAGTTTACGGTCCCCCGGGACAGGGATCCCCGTCGTC. Amino acids: CASSLRSPGTGIPVV.

The V and J genes are TRBV12-3 or TRBV12-4 and TRBJ1-1; D might be TRBD1 (6 bases). There are 13 residues in the CDR3. V was trimmed by 5 bases and J by 8 bases, leaving 15 bases between them. The CDR3 DNA follows: TGTGCCAGCAGTCCAACACAGGGAGGGGAAGCTTTCTTT. It translates to CASSPTQGGEAFF.

The rearrangement joins TRBV19 to TRBJ2-7; the D is unclear. Germline loops: CDR1 LNHDA, CDR2 SQIVND (reference sequence). V was clipped by 2 bases and J by 3 bases, with 11 bases between them. The CDR3 sequence is 14 residues long. For the CDR3, the DNA is TGTGCCAGTAGTATAACGGGTCCGAACTACGAGCAGTACTTC. Amino acids: CASSITGPNYEQYF.

The chain uses TRBV28 and TRBJ1-5; D uncertain. The CDR3 sequence is 12 residues long. The V end lost 6 bases, the J end lost 4 bases, and 7 bases lay between the germline ends. CDR1 and CDR2 from the germline V gene are MDHEN and SYDVKM. CDR3 coding DNA: TGTGCCAGCAGCCACCTGAATCAGCCCCAGCATTTT. Protein: CASSHLNQPQHF.

J is TRBJ2-2 and V is TRBV11-1; possibly TRBD1 or TRBD2 for D (5 bases each). This CDR3 is built from 15 residues. The V end lost 4 bases, the J end lost 1 base, and 10 bases lay between the germline ends. In germline, CDR1 is SGHAT, CDR2 FQDESV (reference sequence). CDR3 bases: TGTGCCAGCAGCTACGAGGGACGGAACACCGGGGAGCTGTTTTTT. It codes for CASSYEGRNTGELFF.

This chain connects TRBV7-6 to TRBJ2-1; D is tentatively TRBD1 or TRBD2 (5 bases each). Deletions cut 9 bases from V and 5 bases from J, with 20 bases between. Germline lookup yields CDR1 SGHVS and CDR2 FNYEAQ. This CDR3 comprises 15 residues. The CDR3 coding sequence is TGTGCCAGTTCAATTTCCGGGACCGTCAACAATGAGCAGTTCTTC. Protein sequence: CASSISGTVNNEQFF.

The V and J genes are TRBV9 and TRBJ2-7, with 10 bases fitting TRBD2. Trimming took 4 bases from V and 6 from J; bases not matched to a gene: 7. The CDR3 is 14 residues long. Germline assignment: CDR1 SGDLS and CDR2 YYNGEE. The DNA of the CDR3 is TGTGCCAGCAGCAGAGCGGGAGGGGCAGGCGAGCAGTACTTC. Translation: CASSRAGGAGEQYF.

The chain recombines TRBV19 with TRBJ1-6, with 8 nucleotides matching TRBD1. The length of the CDR3 is 16 residues. From germline, CDR1 is LNHDA and CDR2 SQIVND (reference sequence). V lost 5 bases to trimming and J lost 10 bases; unmatched junction nucleotides: 13. The CDR3 reads CASSPRTGLNISPLHF. CDR3 DNA sequence: TGTGCCAGTAGTCCAAGGACAGGGCTGAATATCTCACCCCTCCACTTT.

The CDR3 region is CASRGGFGEKLFF. In nucleotides, the CDR3 is TGTGCCAGCAGGGGAGGGTTCGGAGAAAAACTGTTTTTT. This rearrangement joins TRBV28 to TRBJ1-4; no definite D call. CDR1 is MDHEN and CDR2 is SYDVKM in the germline V gene. The length of the CDR3 is 13 residues. Trimming left V 6 bases short and J 8 bases short, with 13 bases between.

J is TRBJ1-2 and V is TRBV29-1; weak D call: TRBD1 (5 bases). The V end lost 4 bases, the J end lost 7 bases, and 10 bases lay between the germline ends. Germline V gene lookup returns CDR1 SQVTM and CDR2 ANQGSEA. This CDR3 is built from 11 residues. CDR3 amino acids: CSVVRDFGYTF. In nucleotides, the CDR3 is TGCAGCGTTGTCAGGGATTTTGGCTACACCTTC.

The chain recombines TRBV28 with TRBJ1-1; D gene ambiguous. The CDR3 spans 18 residues. V was trimmed by 2 bases and J by 0 bases, leaving 19 bases between them. The germline gives CDR1 MDHEN, CDR2 SYDVKM. CDR3 in amino acids: CASSLLARQTPMNTEAFF. The CDR3 DNA sequence: TGTGCCAGCAGTTTACTTGCCCGGCAGACGCCAATGAACACTGAAGCTTTCTTT.

This clone occurred a few times. The V and J genes are TRBV13 and TRBJ1-5; 8 bases map to TRBD1. This CDR3 has 14 amino acids. J lost 6 bases, V lost 5 bases, and 6 bases had no gene match. Germline-derived CDR1 and CDR2 are PRHDT and FYEKMQ (reference sequence). The CDR3 nucleotides read TGTGCCAGCAGCATCGGACAGGGCGGTCAGCCCCAGCATTTT. It codes for CASSIGQGGQPQHF.

This clone has just one count. The rearrangement uses TRBV3-1 (or the pseudogene TRBV3-2) and TRBJ2-1; the D call may be TRBD1 or TRBD2 (5 bases each). Between the trimmed V and J ends, which lost 4 bases and 6 bases, there was a span of 16 bases. There are 15 residues in the CDR3. Germline CDR1 is LGHDT and CDR2 is YNNKEL (reference sequence). CDR3 sequence: CASSRRDGLPNEQFF. The DNA of the CDR3 is TGTGCCAGCAGCCGCCGGGACGGTCTGCCCAATGAGCAGTTCTTC.

Remarks on this clone: The junction differs from germline at one of its ends, possibly a read error. V and J are TRBV12-3 or TRBV12-4 and TRBJ2-3, with a possible D match to TRBD1 (7 bases). The CDR3 loop spans 13 amino acids. The CDR3 sequence is CASRGLRQGGEDF. CDR3 nucleotides: TGTGCCAGCAGAGGCCTGCGACAGGGTGGGGAGGATTTT.

The V gene is TRBV25-1, the J gene TRBJ2-5; the match to TRBD2 covers 10 bases. The germline V gene encodes CDR1 MGHDK and CDR2 SYGVNS. Losses at the gene ends were 8 bases for V and 6 bases for J; bases not matched to a gene: 15. This CDR3 spans 16 amino acids. The DNA of the CDR3 is TGTGCCAGCCCCCGGGGAACTAGCGGGGACCCGAAGACCCAGTACTTC. Protein sequence: CASPRGTSGDPKTQYF.

The chain is built from TRBV25-1 and TRBJ2-7; D perhaps matches TRBD2 (6 bases). The CDR3 is 12 amino acids. CDR1 is MGHDK, CDR2 SYGVNS, per germline. The V end lost 8 bases, the J end lost 2 bases, and 10 bases lay between the germline ends. The CDR3 loop is CASQRAAYEQYF. CDR3 nucleotides: TGTGCCAGCCAGCGGGCAGCCTACGAGCAGTACTTC.

The chain employs TRBV21-1 and TRBJ1-4; the D segment call TRBD1 is taken from the table without a DNA check. TRBV21-1 is described as a pseudogene. CDR3 length: 18 residues. The CDR3 reads CASSRALDRSSFHEKLFF. In DNA, the CDR3 is TGTGCCAGCAGCAGAGCCCTCGACAGAAGCAGTTTCCATGAAAAACTGTTTTTT.

The CDR3 bases are TGTGCCAGCAGCACCCCCCGGGACAGCCAGAGAAACTTAGACGACATTCAGTACTTC. It encodes CASSTPRDSQRNLDDIQYF. V is TRBV28 and J is TRBJ2-4; TRBD1 agrees at 7 bases. V shed 6 bases and J 8 bases; nucleotides not matched to a gene: 25. This CDR3 has 19 amino acids. CDR1 is MDHEN, CDR2 SYDVKM, per germline.

This chain connects TRBV5-1 to TRBJ2-3; 7 nucleotides align to TRBD1. This CDR3 region has 15 residues. Unmatched junction bases numbered 7, after V lost 0 bases and J lost 6 bases. Per germline, CDR1 SGHRS and CDR2 YFSETQ. The chain's CDR3 is CASSLVARGFDTQYF. CDR3 DNA sequence: TGCGCCAGCAGCTTGGTTGCCAGGGGGTTCGATACGCAGTATTTT.

The chain joins TRBV5-6 to TRBJ1-2, with D unclear. Germline V gene lookup returns CDR1 SGHDT and CDR2 YYEEEE. The CDR3 loop spans 12 amino acids. V lost 3 bases and J lost 5, with 8 bases in between. The CDR3 spells CASSSNRYGYTF. CDR3 bases: TGTGCCAGCAGCTCCAATCGGTATGGCTACACCTTC. The variable domain in full, completed from reference TRBV5-6 and TRBJ1-2, reads DAGVTQSPTHLIKTRGQQVTLRCSPKSGHDTVSWYQQALGQGPQFIFQYYEEEERQRGNFPDRFSGHQFPNYSSELNVNALLLGDSALYLCASSSNRYGYTFGSGTRLTVV.

Points on this clone: This CDR3 is also generated by other DNA sequences in the sample. The V and J genes are TRBV3-1 (or the pseudogene TRBV3-2) and TRBJ1-1; D is uncertain. Germline lookup yields CDR1 LGHDT and CDR2 YNNKEL (reference sequence). V was shortened by 3 bases and J by 5 bases, with 10 bases between the two germline ends. The CDR3 has 13 amino acids. The CDR3 sequence is CASSQGRGTEAFF. The CDR3 region has the DNA TGTGCCAGCAGCCAGGGGAGAGGGACTGAAGCTTTCTTT.

This sequence joins TRBV19 and TRBJ1-2; 10 bases are a match to TRBD1. The length of the CDR3 is 16 residues. Per the germline V gene, CDR1 is LNHDA and CDR2 is SQIVND (reference sequence). V gave up 4 bases and J gave up 6 bases; unmatched junction bases: 11. The CDR3 loop is CASSSDRGRVSDGYTF. The CDR3, as DNA: TGTGCCAGTAGTAGCGACAGGGGGCGCGTTTCGGATGGCTACACCTTC.

The rearrangement joins TRBV9 to TRBJ2-1; 12 bases fit TRBD2. The trim removed 3 bases at V and 6 bases at J, leaving 4 bases unmatched. This CDR3 region has 15 residues. Germline CDR1 SGDLS, CDR2 YYNGEE. The CDR3 protein is CASSGQTSGSNEQFF. DNA for the CDR3: TGTGCCAGCAGCGGCCAGACTAGCGGGAGCAATGAGCAGTTCTTC.

The V and J genes are TRBV11-3 and TRBJ2-3; unclear D gene. V lost 5 bases to trimming and J lost 3 bases, with 12 bases between them. CDR1 SGHNT and CDR2 YENEEA come from the germline V gene. CDR3 length: 14 residues. The CDR3 sequence: CASSPGPVTDTQYF. The CDR3 bases are TGTGCCAGCAGCCCGGGCCCCGTGACAGATACGCAGTATTTT.

This chain uses TRBV24-1 with TRBJ2-1, with 8 bases identical to TRBD1. This CDR3 comprises 16 residues. Trimming removed 4 bases from V and 3 bases from J; junction bases left unmatched: 7. Per germline, CDR1 KGHDR and CDR2 SFDVKD. The CDR3 protein is CATSDPGQGRYNEQFF. CDR3 DNA sequence: TGTGCCACCAGTGACCCCGGACAGGGCCGCTACAATGAGCAGTTCTTC.

The genes are TRBV6-5 and TRBJ1-4, with D possibly TRBD1 on 6 matching bases. Trimming took 0 bases from V and 7 from J, leaving 15 bases between them. There are 16 residues in the CDR3. The V gene's germline CDR1 is MNHEY and CDR2 SVGAGI. Here the CDR3 DNA reads TGTGCCAGCAGTTACTCATGGGGGCAGGGAACTGAAAAACTGTTTTTT. Translated, it gives CASSYSWGQGTEKLFF.

The gene calls are TRBV29-1 and TRBJ1-2; D gene unclear. Per germline, CDR1 SQVTM and CDR2 ANQGSEA. The CDR3 spans 13 residues. Between the trimmed V and J ends, which lost 1 base and 3 bases, there was a span of 9 bases. CDR3 amino acids: CSVEVEGDYGYTF. CDR3 DNA: TGCAGCGTTGAAGTTGAGGGTGACTATGGCTACACCTTC.